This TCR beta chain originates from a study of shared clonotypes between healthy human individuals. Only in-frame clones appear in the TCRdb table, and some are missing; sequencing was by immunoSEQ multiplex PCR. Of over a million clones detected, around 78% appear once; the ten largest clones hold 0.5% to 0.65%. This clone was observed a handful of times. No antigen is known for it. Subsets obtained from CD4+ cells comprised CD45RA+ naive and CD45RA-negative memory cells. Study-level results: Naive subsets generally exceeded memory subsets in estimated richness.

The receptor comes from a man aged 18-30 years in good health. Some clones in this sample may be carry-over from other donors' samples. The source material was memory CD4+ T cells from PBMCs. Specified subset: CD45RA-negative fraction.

This CDR3 is CASSLGNRVDTEAFF. The CDR3 DNA follows: TGTGCCAGCAGTTTAGGGAACAGGGTCGACACTGAAGCTTTCTTT. This chain joins TRBV27 and TRBJ1-1, with D tentatively TRBD1 (6 bases). Between the trimmed V and J ends, which lost 2 bases and 3 bases, there was a span of 13 bases. CDR3 length: 15 residues. Germline V gives CDR1 MNHEY, CDR2 SMNVEV (reference sequence).